Listed below are T cell receptor beta chains from one sample, sequenced in a study of cytomegalovirus exposure and HLA in healthy donors. The data were produced by immunoSEQ multiplex PCR, yet TCRdb's version contains in-frame clones alone and is incomplete. The profile shows under 150,000 clones, about a tenth of them singletons. Source material: PBMCs. All receptors come from a male donor in good health and CMV-seronegative. CDR3s include the opening cysteine and the closing phenylalanine or tryptophan. A D gene is named only where the DNA matches it firmly. Not every row has a clone size; where given, it reads once, few, many or a size class.

v_gene	j_gene	abundance	len	d_gene	CDR3aa	CDR3nt
TRBV27	TRBJ2-7	NA	15	NA	CASRSQAGRGEEQYF	TGTGCCAGCAGATCCCAAGCGGGCCGGGGTGAGGAGCAGTACTTC
TRBV7-9	TRBJ2-7	NA	15	NA	CASSLGTAGTYEQYF	TGTGCCAGCAGCTTAGGGACAGCCGGGACCTACGAGCAGTACTTC
TRBV5-1	TRBJ2-5	NA	17	TRBD1	CASSLASTGGVQETQYF	TGCGCCAGCAGCTTGGCATCGACAGGGGGCGTCCAAGAGACCCAGTACTTC
TRBV5-6	TRBJ2-7	NA	13	TRBD1	CASSRDRGHEQYF	TGTGCCAGCAGCCGCGACAGGGGCCACGAGCAGTACTTC
TRBV5-4	TRBJ2-3	NA	15	NA	CASSLVAVASDTQYF	TGTGCCAGCAGCTTGGTTGCGGTAGCGTCAGATACGCAGTATTTT
TRBV5-6	TRBJ2-7	few	16	TRBD1	CASSLVTRGLSYEQYF	TGTGCCAGCAGCTTGGTGACGAGGGGGCTATCCTACGAGCAGTACTTC
TRBV7-3	TRBJ2-7	few	15	TRBD2	CASSLGPTSAYEQYF	TGTGCCAGCAGCTTAGGGCCCACTAGCGCCTACGAGCAGTACTTC
TRBV27	TRBJ2-1	few	13	TRBD2	CASRKSSGSGQFF	TGTGCCAGCAGAAAGTCGAGCGGGAGTGGGCAGTTCTTC
TRBV5-1	TRBJ1-2	few	15	TRBD1	CASRLLGTANYGYTF	TGCGCCAGCAGATTACTTGGGACAGCTAACTATGGCTACACCTTC
TRBV28	TRBJ1-5	NA	17	TRBD1	CASSSAGTDYSNQPQHF	TGTGCCAGCAGTTCAGCCGGGACAGATTATAGCAATCAGCCCCAGCATTTT
TRBV6-5	TRBJ1-5	NA	15	TRBD1	CASSYSGGKNQPQHF	TGTGCCAGCAGTTACTCAGGGGGCAAGAATCAGCCCCAGCATTTT
TRBV25-1	TRBJ2-7	few	12	NA	CASTVGPHEQYF	TGTGCCAGCACGGTGGGGCCCCACGAGCAGTACTTC
TRBV29-1	TRBJ1-2	few	14	NA	CSVPHGSYNYGYTF	TGCAGCGTCCCCCACGGGAGCTATAACTATGGCTACACCTTC
TRBV28	TRBJ1-1	few	14	TRBD1	CASSPTGGMSEAFF	TGTGCCAGCAGCCCGACAGGGGGAATGTCTGAAGCTTTCTTT
TRBV7-6	TRBJ2-1	few	16	NA	CASSLEGGVVNNEQFF	TGTGCCAGCAGCTTAGAGGGGGGGGTCGTCAACAATGAGCAGTTCTTC
TRBV6-5	TRBJ1-2	few	15	NA	CASSPEAAGYYGYTF	TGTGCCAGCAGCCCGGAGGCAGCCGGCTACTATGGCTACACCTTC
TRBV4-3	TRBJ1-1	NA	15	NA	CASSQATGVGTEAFF	TGCGCCAGCAGCCAAGCCACCGGTGTTGGCACTGAAGCTTTCTTT
TRBV5-1	TRBJ2-1	NA	16	TRBD2	CASSLELAGGLNEQFF	TGCGCCAGCAGCTTGGAACTAGCGGGAGGGCTGAATGAGCAGTTCTTC
TRBV28	TRBJ2-2	few	15	NA	CASSFPGANTGELFF	TGTGCCAGCAGTTTCCCAGGGGCCAACACCGGGGAGCTGTTTTTT
TRBV27	TRBJ2-1	NA	16	NA	CASSLLTGAGGNEQFF	TGTGCCAGCAGTTTATTGACGGGGGCAGGGGGCAATGAGCAGTTCTTC
TRBV5-1	TRBJ2-2	few	15	NA	CASSSPGGRTGELFF	TGCGCCAGCAGCTCCCCCGGGGGGCGGACCGGGGAGCTGTTTTTT
TRBV4-3	TRBJ2-2	NA	18	TRBD1	CASSQGRTGLATTGELFF	TGCGCCAGCAGCCAAGGAAGGACAGGTCTGGCGACGACCGGGGAGCTGTTTTTT
TRBV6-1	TRBJ1-1	NA	14	NA	CASSDRGLNTEAFF	TGTGCCAGCAGTGACAGGGGTCTGAACACTGAAGCTTTCTTT
TRBV9	TRBJ2-2	NA	16	TRBD1	CASSETGTELTGELFF	TGTGCCAGCAGCGAGACCGGGACAGAACTAACCGGGGAGCTGTTTTTT
TRBV9	TRBJ2-1	NA	17	NA	CASSSPRGWTLYNEQFF	TGTGCCAGCAGCTCACCACGGGGGTGGACTCTCTACAATGAGCAGTTCTTC